This TCR beta chain was profiled in a study of blood T cell repertoires in COVID-19. Study in general: Acute-phase and convalescent COVID-19 samples originated in the United States, Italy and Spain. The analysed material was cDNA or gDNA that came from T cells, B-cell-depleted T cells, or PBMCs.

The germline V gene has CDR1 SGHKS and CDR2 YYEKEE (reference sequence). J was trimmed by 8 bases and V by 2 bases; bases with no gene match: 7. This CDR3 region has 15 residues. In the study's own analysis: How many nucleated cells were present was estimated from reference gene primer amplification. Generated by immunoSEQ multiplex PCR, the TCRdb table keeps only in-frame clones and is missing some. That table furnishes V, J and clone size, whereas the DNA furnished D and trimming. The profile covers 90,000 to 120,000 clones, with approximately 62% appearing a single time and 5% to 6.5% taken by the ten largest.

Material for sequencing was peripheral blood. The sequence came from a man aged 80 or over with acute or convalescent COVID-19. This sequence joins TRBV5-5 and TRBJ2-1, with 10 bases fitting TRBD1. This CDR3 reads CASSFPPGQGYEQFF. The CDR3 nucleotides are TGTGCCAGCAGCTTTCCCCCGGGACAGGGGTATGAGCAGTTCTTC.